This T cell receptor beta chain was sequenced for a study of blood T cell repertoires in COVID-19. This CDR3 has 11 residues. Per the germline V gene, CDR1 is SGHTA and CDR2 is FQGNSA. Trimming pared 4 bases from V and 7 bases from J, leaving 8 bases between. Clones were read by immunoSEQ multiplex PCR, and TCRdb kept only the in-frame ones, dropping some. Of approximately 320,000 clones listed, 87% are singletons. This clonotype was sampled from a woman between 18 and 29 years old who had recovered from COVID-19. Sequenced: PBMCs or T cells enriched from blood (not recorded which). The chain uses TRBV7-2 and TRBJ2-7; perhaps TRBD2 as D (5 bases). CDR3 coding DNA: TGTGCCAGCAGCTCCCGGGAAGAGCAGTACTTC. Its translation: CASSSREEQYF.